This T cell receptor beta chain was found in a study of control samples from healthy donors and cancer patients. CDR1 SNHLY and CDR2 FYNNEI come from the germline V gene. The CDR3 spans 18 residues. V gave up 2 bases and J gave up 3 bases; unmatched junction bases: 15. The table came from immunoSEQ multiplex PCR; TCRdb's copy has only in-frame clones and leaves some out. In the table there are about 58,000 clones, more than 70% of which are singletons. The chain combines TRBV2 with TRBJ1-2, with 7 nucleotides matching TRBD1. This TCR was recovered from a woman aged 55-69 years with lung cancer. The sequenced material came from PBMCs. CDR3 nucleotide sequence: TGTGCCAGCAGTGAACCCCCCCTTCTTACAGGGGCGGACTATGGCTACACCTTC. Its protein product is CASSEPPLLTGADYGYTF.